The 25 T cell receptor beta chains listed next were all sequenced from one sample in a study of T cells in Graves' hyperthyroidism and ophthalmopathy. It was RNA transcripts that yielded the amplified TCR beta CDR3 regions. A first-round RT-PCR of the TCR CDR3 used the HTBI primer set. TCRdb re-derived calls from the multiplex PCR reads in MiXCR, one entry per CDR3 protein. The sample records around 420,000 distinct CDR3 sequences, around 16% being singletons. The specimen was blood. The receptors shown here come from a woman between 18 and 30 years old with Graves' hyperthyroidism.

This clonotype was seen repeatedly, ten times or more. The genes are TRBV28 and TRBJ2-2; 8 bases fit TRBD2. From germline, CDR1 is MDHEN and CDR2 SYDVKM. Trimming at V came to 3 bases and at J to 3 bases, leaving 3 bases not matched to a gene. The CDR3 sequence is 15 residues long. CDR3 bases: TGTGCCAGCAGTTTGTGGCGGGAGGACACCGGGGAGCTGTTTTTT. It translates to CASSLWREDTGELFF. Using reference TRBV28 and TRBJ2-2 for the parts outside the CDR3, the full variable domain is DVKVTQSSRYLVKRTGEKVFLECVQDMDHENMFWYRQDPGLGLRLIYFSYDVKMKEKGDIPEGYSVSREKKERFSLILESASTNQTSMYLCASSLWREDTGELFFGEGSRLTVL.

This clonotype was seen more than once but under ten times. This may be a read error: a much more frequent sequence differs by one nucleotide. The chain couples TRBV11-2 to TRBJ1-1; D gene uncertain. The germline CDR1 and CDR2 sequences are SGHAT and FQNNGV. CDR3 length equals 14 residues. CDR3 protein: CASSLKRGWTGAFF. The CDR3 nucleotides read TGTGCCAGCAGCTTAAAGAGAGGCTGGACTGGAGCTTTCTTT.

In this sample, this clonotype turned up many times. The chain couples TRBV6-5 to TRBJ2-1, with TRBD2 matching 9 bases. CDR1 and CDR2 (germline): MNHEY, SVGAGI. Unmatched junction bases numbered 11, after V lost 4 bases and J lost 7 bases. The CDR3 sequence is 16 residues long. CDR3 amino acids: CASSSAGREGRNEQFF. For the CDR3, the DNA is TGTGCCAGCAGTTCCGCCGGGCGGGAGGGCCGGAATGAGCAGTTCTTC.

This clonotype was detected a few times. The chain is built from TRBV20-1 and TRBJ1-2; no definite D call. The CDR3 is made up of 14 amino acids. CDR1 and CDR2 (germline): DFQATT, SNEGSKA (reference sequence). The V end lost 3 bases, the J end lost 0 bases, and 11 bases lay between the germline ends. In nucleotides, the CDR3 is TGCAGTGCTAGTAACGGTCAAGCTAACTATGGCTACACCTTC. Its protein is CSASNGQANYGYTF.

The genes are TRBV4-2 and TRBJ1-2; tentatively, D is TRBD1 (6 bases). CDR3 size: 16 residues. V dropped 0 bases and J dropped 5 bases, with 16 bases sitting between them. Germline V CDR1 and CDR2: LGHNA, YNFKEQ. DNA for the CDR3: TGTGCCAGCAGCCAAGATCGGGGGGCGCGGAGTTATGGCTACACCTTC. Translating it yields CASSQDRGARSYGYTF.

CDR3 region: CASSLMGFSNYGYTF. The CDR3 region has the DNA TGTGCCAGCAGCTTAATGGGATTTTCTAACTATGGCTACACCTTC. The chain employs TRBV7-3 and TRBJ1-2; D not resolved. The CDR3 sequence is 15 residues long. From germline, CDR1 is SGHTA and CDR2 FQGTGA. Deletions cut 1 base from V and 0 bases from J, with 9 bases between.

Many counts were recorded for this clonotype. This chain connects TRBV28 to TRBJ2-7, with D hard to call. Trimming left V 1 base short and J 0 bases short, with 7 bases between. CDR1 MDHEN and CDR2 SYDVKM come from the germline V gene. The CDR3 totals 14 residues. This chain's CDR3 is CASSLSEVSYEQYF. CDR3 bases: TGTGCCAGCAGTTTATCTGAGGTCTCCTACGAGCAGTACTTC.

This clonotype was recorded many times. The chain uses TRBV20-1 and TRBJ2-1; 14 bases are shared with TRBD2. V shed 3 bases and J 2 bases; nucleotides not matched to a gene: 3. This CDR3 is built from 16 residues. Per the germline V gene, CDR1 is DFQATT and CDR2 is SNEGSKA (reference sequence). Here the CDR3 DNA reads TGCAGTGCTAGGGGACTAGCGGGAGATCCCTACAATGAGCAGTTCTTC. It translates to CSARGLAGDPYNEQFF.

V gene TRBV7-9 combines with J gene TRBJ1-1; D unresolved. The germline V gene has CDR1 SEHNR and CDR2 FQNEAQ (reference sequence). This CDR3 has 15 residues. V was cut by 3 bases and J by 1 base, with 12 bases left in between. The CDR3 spells CASSFLGVGNTEAFF. The CDR3 DNA reads TGTGCCAGCAGCTTTTTAGGAGTGGGGAACACTGAAGCTTTCTTT.

The V call is TRBV9, the J call TRBJ2-7; TRBD1 matches at 9 bases. V lost 3 bases to trimming and J lost 2 bases; unmatched junction nucleotides: 3. The germline CDR1 and CDR2 sequences are SGDLS and YYNGEE. This CDR3 has 14 amino acids. The CDR3 DNA is TGTGCCAGCAGCGGGGGACAGGGTCCCTACGAGCAGTACTTC. Its protein is CASSGGQGPYEQYF.

This clonotype was recorded a few times. This rearrangement joins TRBV7-9 to TRBJ1-1; D may be TRBD1 (5 bases). Per the germline V gene, CDR1 is SEHNR and CDR2 is FQNEAQ (reference sequence). Trimming took 6 bases from V and 4 from J, leaving 12 bases between them. The CDR3 runs to 13 residues. CDR3 DNA: TGTGCCAGCAGGGGGGAGGTGGGCACTGAAGCTTTCTTT. It codes for CASRGEVGTEAFF.

V and J are TRBV7-9 and TRBJ2-7, with 7 bases lining up with TRBD2. The germline CDR1 and CDR2 sequences are SEHNR and FQNEAQ (reference sequence). The junction had 6 bases not matched to a gene; V was cut back by 3 bases and J by 4 bases. The CDR3 loop spans 14 amino acids. The CDR3 nucleotides are TGTGCCAGCAGCTTCGGCGGGGGTAGGTACGAGCAGTACTTC. It encodes CASSFGGGRYEQYF.

This clonotype was counted a few times. This rearrangement joins TRBV4-3 to TRBJ2-1, with 13 bases that match TRBD2. This CDR3 spans 13 amino acids. V was clipped by 1 base and J by 15 bases; unmatched bases: 3. CDR1 is LGHNA, CDR2 YSLEER, per germline. CDR3 amino acids: CASSQGTSGGTFF. The CDR3 DNA reads TGCGCCAGCAGCCAAGGGACTAGCGGGGGTACGTTCTTC.

The J gene is TRBJ2-7, the V gene TRBV3-1, with 13 positions matching TRBD2. This CDR3 contains 16 residues. V dropped 1 base and J dropped 1; count of bases not matched to a gene: 1. Germline V gene data show CDR1 as LGHDT and CDR2 as YNNKEL (reference sequence). CDR3 bases: TGTGCCAGCAGCCAAGGACTAGCGGGAGGTTCCTACGAGCAGTACTTC. This gives the protein CASSQGLAGGSYEQYF.

Notes on this clonotype: Just one base apart from a much larger clone, this may be a read error. The chain couples TRBV5-1 to TRBJ1-6; D remains unclear. The CDR3 runs 16 residues. The germline V gene encodes CDR1 SGHRS and CDR2 YFSETQ. Trimming cost V 4 bases and J 6 bases, with 17 bases left between them. CDR3 loop: CASSPLAGGLNSPLHF. The DNA for the CDR3 is TGCGCCAGCAGCCCACTCGCGGGAGGTCTTAATTCACCCCTCCACTTT.

The chain joins TRBV20-1 to TRBJ1-1; 7 nucleotides line up with TRBD1. After removal of 3 bases from V and 1 base from J, the junction contained 8 bases not matched to a gene. Germline-derived CDR1 and CDR2 are DFQATT and SNEGSKA (reference sequence). The length of the CDR3 is 15 residues. CDR3 DNA sequence: TGCAGTGCTAGTGGCCTGAACAGGGGGAACACTGAAGCTTTCTTT. Its protein is CSASGLNRGNTEAFF.

About this clonotype: Here the CDR3 omits its conserved ending phenylalanine or tryptophan, so a read error is the likely source. CDR3 DNA: TGTGCCAGCAGTTTATGGACAAACGAAGCTTTCTCT. This sequence encodes CASSLWTNEAFS. The gene calls are TRBV12-3 or TRBV12-4 and TRBJ1-1, with D maybe TRBD1 (5 bases). The CDR3 covers 12 residues. V was clipped by 2 bases and J by 8 bases, with 9 bases between them.

This clonotype was observed many times. The chain links TRBV11-2 to TRBJ2-1, with D unresolved. V was shortened by 4 bases and J by 0 bases, with 13 bases between the two germline ends. CDR1 and CDR2 (germline): SGHAT, FQNNGV. The length of the CDR3 is 16 residues. As DNA, the CDR3 is TGTGCCAGCAGCTCCCACCTTCCAGACTCCTACAATGAGCAGTTCTTC. Protein product: CASSSHLPDSYNEQFF.

This clonotype was seen at least ten times. The chain has TRBV13 and TRBJ2-5; 7 bases are shared with TRBD2. Germline CDR1 reads PRHDT; CDR2 reads FYEKMQ (reference sequence). V trimming: 3 bases; J trimming: 7 bases; junction bases outside the gene matches: 5. The CDR3 sequence is 13 residues long. The CDR3 sequence is CASSLGPSGTQYF. Written as DNA, the CDR3 is TGTGCCAGCAGCTTGGGCCCTAGCGGGACCCAGTACTTC.

In its sample, this clonotype was seen many times. The chain links TRBV12-3 or TRBV12-4 to TRBJ2-3; 9 nucleotides agree with TRBD2. V lost 0 bases to trimming and J lost 0 bases; unmatched junction nucleotides: 7. The CDR3 has 18 residues. The CDR3 nucleotides are TGTGCCAGCAGTTTAGCGCGTATTAGCGGGAGAAGCACAGATACGCAGTATTTT. It yields the protein CASSLARISGRSTDTQYF.

This clonotype was seen a few times. This chain connects TRBV20-1 to TRBJ2-3, with 15 positions matching TRBD2. CDR1 is DFQATT and CDR2 is SNEGSKA in the germline V gene (reference sequence). V was clipped by 5 bases and J by 8 bases; unmatched bases: 8. The CDR3 length is 15 residues. This CDR3 is CSADTGTSGRSTQYF. The CDR3 DNA is TGCAGTGCTGATACCGGGACTAGCGGGAGGAGTACGCAGTATTTT.

This clonotype was counted a single time. The chain combines TRBV6-5 with TRBJ2-3, with a tentative D call TRBD2 (6 bases). CDR3 length: 15 amino acids. In germline, CDR1 is MNHEY, CDR2 SVGAGI. V was cut by 1 base and J by 3 bases, with 11 bases left in between. CDR3 amino acids: CASSYWDSGTDTQYF. CDR3 sequence (DNA): TGTGCCAGCAGTTACTGGGACTCGGGAACAGATACGCAGTATTTT.

CDR3 DNA sequence: TGTGCCAGCAGCGTCTCCCGGGACAGGGGATACTATGGCTACACCTTC. This encodes CASSVSRDRGYYGYTF. The chain employs TRBV9 and TRBJ1-2; 10 nucleotides match TRBD1. V lost 2 bases and J lost 3; bases outside the gene matches: 7. From germline, CDR1 is SGDLS and CDR2 YYNGEE. This CDR3 spans 16 amino acids.

A note on this clonotype: A read error may be the cause here, since a much bigger clone is one base away. Likely a read error: the CDR3 ends without its conserved phenylalanine or tryptophan. V is TRBV28 and J is TRBJ2-5, with 9 bases aligning to TRBD1. CDR3 size: 18 residues. Germline assignment: CDR1 MDHEN and CDR2 SYDVKM. Germline trimming cut 3 bases from V and 2 bases from J; bases unmatched to any gene: 13. This CDR3 is CASSLGQGSSSDQETQYL. In nucleotides, the CDR3 is TGTGCCAGCAGTTTGGGACAGGGCTCGTCTTCGGATCAAGAGACCCAGTACCTC.

This chain uses TRBV6-1 with TRBJ1-5; D is undetermined. The V gene lost 5 bases and the J gene lost 1 base, with 9 bases spanning the gap. This CDR3 is built from 14 residues. Germline V gene data show CDR1 as MNHNS and CDR2 as SASEGT. CDR3 sequence: CASSNGRSNQPQHF. The CDR3 bases are TGTGCCAGCAGTAACGGACGGAGCAATCAGCCCCAGCATTTT.